The following is a T cell receptor beta chain sequence with its context. CDR1 and CDR2 (germline): SGHRS, YFSETQ. Trimming removed 1 base at V and 10 bases at J, with 4 bases between. This CDR3 is 10 amino acids long. This record belongs to a study of shared clonotypes between healthy human individuals. Some clones are missing from TCRdb's copy, which holds only in-frame ones; the method was immunoSEQ multiplex PCR. The sample lists over 2 million clones, less than 95% occurring once. The sample consisted of naive CD4+ T cells from PBMCs. Described subset: CD45RA+ positively selected. This rearrangement joins TRBV5-1 to TRBJ2-3; D remains ambiguous. The clonotype comes from a man aged 18 to 35 in good health. Some clones in this sample may be carry-over from other donors' samples. The CDR3 region is CASSLLAQYF. CDR3 nucleotides: TGCGCCAGCAGCTTGCTAGCGCAGTATTTT.